These 22 T cell receptor beta chains came from one sample sequenced in a study of early T cells in non-severe SARS-CoV-2 infection. TCRdb passed the 5' RACE reads through MiXCR, listing each CDR3 protein once. Seen here are about 58,000 distinct CDR3 sequences, more than 7.5% observed once, and the top ten hold roughly 3.5%. The sample was whole blood. The origin of the receptors is an adult who was a healthcare worker with PCR-confirmed SARS-CoV-2 infection or an uninfected control (not recorded which).

This clonotype was seen repeatedly, ten times or more. The V and J genes are TRBV18 and TRBJ1-1; D is unresolved. This CDR3 is 13 amino acids long. CDR1 is KGHSH and CDR2 is LQKENI in the germline V gene. The ends were cut back, 3 bases at V and 10 bases at J, with 15 bases in the middle. The CDR3 spells CASSPVGEGGAFF. The CDR3 DNA reads as TGTGCCAGCTCACCCGTTGGGGAGGGAGGAGCTTTCTTT.

This clonotype came up a few times. V and J are TRBV7-9 and TRBJ2-2, with unresolved D. Germline V gene data show CDR1 as SEHNR and CDR2 as FQNEAQ (reference sequence). This CDR3 is built from 14 residues. Trimming shortened V by 1 base and J by 7 bases, and 10 bases separated the two germline ends. The CDR3 reads CASSLVEAVGELFF. CDR3 in DNA: TGTGCCAGCAGCTTAGTTGAGGCTGTCGGGGAGCTGTTTTTT.

This clonotype was seen many times. This sequence joins TRBV29-1 and TRBJ2-7; D ambiguous. The CDR3 contains 16 residues. The germline CDR1 and CDR2 sequences are SQVTM and ANQGSEA. V dropped 3 bases and J dropped 0 bases, with 18 bases sitting between them. The CDR3 is CSVDGVDRASSYEQYF. DNA of the CDR3: TGCAGCGTTGATGGGGTTGACCGGGCGAGCTCCTACGAGCAGTACTTC.

Many counts were recorded for this clonotype. The chain has TRBV20-1 and TRBJ2-5; TRBD1 is a possible D gene (6 bases). The CDR3 is 19 amino acids. V was shortened by 0 bases and J by 2 bases, with 25 bases between the two germline ends. In germline, CDR1 is DFQATT, CDR2 SNEGSKA (reference sequence). CDR3 loop: CSARDQATGTYRLQETQYF. As DNA, the CDR3 is TGCAGTGCTAGAGATCAGGCAACGGGGACATACCGACTTCAAGAGACCCAGTACTTC.

This clonotype was found many times. This sequence joins TRBV20-1 and TRBJ2-1; 7 nucleotides match TRBD1. The length of the CDR3 is 16 residues. The trim removed 1 base at V and 3 bases at J, leaving 9 bases unmatched. Germline V gene lookup returns CDR1 DFQATT and CDR2 SNEGSKA (reference sequence). The CDR3 sequence is CSARVLPGQFYNEQFF. CDR3 in DNA: TGCAGTGCTAGAGTCCTACCGGGACAGTTCTACAATGAGCAGTTCTTC.

In this sample, this clonotype turned up a few times. The chain has TRBV13 and TRBJ2-7; a possible D gene is TRBD1 (5 bases). V gave up 2 bases and J gave up 2 bases, with 7 bases separating them. CDR3 length equals 13 residues. Germline V lookup: CDR1 PRHDT, CDR2 FYEKMQ (reference sequence). For the CDR3, the DNA is TGTGCCAGCAGCTTAAAGGGGACCTACGAGCAGTACTTC. Translation: CASSLKGTYEQYF.

The chain couples TRBV11-3 to TRBJ1-1, with D tentatively TRBD1 (6 bases). Germline CDR1 and CDR2: SGHNT and YENEEA. The CDR3 consists of 14 residues. The ends were cut back, 0 bases at V and 4 bases at J, with 9 bases in the middle. CDR3 in DNA: TGTGCCAGCAGCTTAGATGGGGGCGGCACTGAAGCTTTCTTT. It translates to CASSLDGGGTEAFF.

This rearrangement joins TRBV20-1 to TRBJ2-3, with D unresolved. CDR1 DFQATT and CDR2 SNEGSKA come from the germline V gene (reference sequence). The CDR3 extends over 13 amino acids. Trimming took 7 bases from V and 1 from J, leaving 12 bases between them. CDR3 loop: CSEAQAGTDTQYF. The CDR3, as DNA: TGCAGTGAGGCCCAGGCGGGCACAGATACGCAGTATTTT.

This clonotype is categorized as medium-sized. This chain uses TRBV9 with TRBJ2-3, with 10 bases that match TRBD2. Per germline, CDR1 SGDLS and CDR2 YYNGEE. The length of the CDR3 is 17 residues. V lost 0 bases and J lost 1; bases outside the gene matches: 5. CDR3 sequence reads: CASSVELGTSGTDTQYF. CDR3 bases: TGTGCCAGCAGCGTAGAGTTAGGGACTAGCGGCACAGATACGCAGTATTTT.

DNA of the CDR3: TGTGCCAGCAGGGACAGGGGGCGGACCTACGAGCAGTACTTC. This encodes CASRDRGRTYEQYF. The genes are TRBV7-3 and TRBJ2-7, with 11 bases matching TRBD1. This CDR3 spans 14 amino acids. The ends lost 6 bases at V and 2 bases at J; junction bases unmatched: 3. Germline assignment: CDR1 SGHTA and CDR2 FQGTGA. Using reference TRBV7-3 and TRBJ2-7 for the parts outside the CDR3, the full variable domain is GAGVSQTPSNKVTEKGKYVELRCDPISGHTALYWYRQSLGQGPEFLIYFQGTGAADDSGLPNDRFFAVRPEGSVSTLKIQRTERGDSAVYLCASRDRGRTYEQYFGPGTRLTVT.

This clonotype is large (0.1 to 1%) within its sample. The rearrangement links TRBV9 to TRBJ2-7; 7 bases align to TRBD1. This CDR3 region has 17 residues. Looked up from germline, CDR1 is SGDLS and CDR2 is YYNGEE. V dropped 2 bases and J dropped 2; count of bases not matched to a gene: 13. Here the CDR3 reads CASSVKPGQVNPYEQYF. The CDR3 DNA is TGTGCCAGCAGCGTCAAACCCGGACAGGTAAATCCCTACGAGCAGTACTTC. The full variable domain, with the rest looked up from reference TRBV9 and TRBJ2-7, is DSGVTQTPKHLITATGQRVTLRCSPRSGDLSVYWYQQSLDQGLQFLIQYYNGEERAKGNILERFSAQQFPDLHSELNLSSLELGDSALYFCASSVKPGQVNPYEQYFGPGTRLTVT.

This clonotype is termed medium-sized. V is TRBV20-1 and J is TRBJ2-1; perhaps TRBD2 as D (6 bases). Germline V gene sequence: CDR1 DFQATT, CDR2 SNEGSKA (reference sequence). Deletions cut 0 bases from V and 0 bases from J, with 18 bases between. The CDR3 contains 18 residues. The CDR3 DNA reads TGCAGTGCTAGAGATGCCAGCGGGCGTGCTAGCTCCTACAATGAGCAGTTCTTC. Translated: CSARDASGRASSYNEQFF.

This clonotype was seen repeatedly, ten times or more. The chain recombines TRBV10-2 with TRBJ2-6, with 7 bases matching TRBD1. The V segment lost 4 bases and the J segment 0 bases; nucleotides outside the gene matches: 9. Germline CDR1 reads WSHSY; CDR2 reads SAAADI. CDR3 length: 18 amino acids. This CDR3 reads CASSGYRDSHSGANVLTF. CDR3 coding DNA: TGCGCCAGCAGTGGCTACCGGGACAGCCACTCTGGGGCCAACGTCCTGACTTTC.

Only a few counts were recorded for this clonotype. The chain couples TRBV25-1 to TRBJ2-1; a possible D gene is TRBD2 (6 bases). Trimming cost V 6 bases and J 13 bases, with 25 bases left between them. Germline V gene sequence: CDR1 MGHDK, CDR2 SYGVNS. The CDR3 totals 15 residues. The CDR3 nucleotides are TGTGCCAGCAGCGATAGCGGCACTTTTGCCCATCTACAGTTCTTC. This gives the protein CASSDSGTFAHLQFF. The variable domain in full, completed from reference TRBV25-1 and TRBJ2-1, reads EADIYQTPRYLVIGTGKKITLECSQTMGHDKMYWYQQDPGMELHLIHYSYGVNSTEKGDLSSESTVSRIRTEHFPLTLESARPSHTSQYLCASSDSGTFAHLQFFGPGTRLTVL.

This clonotype was found many times. The chain couples TRBV6-1 to TRBJ1-5; TRBD1 matches at 10 bases. The CDR3 runs to 13 residues. Germline lookup yields CDR1 MNHNS and CDR2 SASEGT. J was trimmed by 7 bases and V by 6 bases; bases with no gene match: 3. The CDR3 nucleotides read TGTGCCAGCAGCGGGACAGGGGTGCAGCCCCAGCATTTT. Translated: CASSGTGVQPQHF.

This clonotype has at least ten counts. The chain carries TRBV28 and TRBJ2-5; D is possibly TRBD1 (6 bases). The V gene's germline CDR1 is MDHEN and CDR2 SYDVKM. The CDR3 totals 15 residues. Trimming cost V 5 bases and J 0 bases, with 13 bases left between them. CDR3 loop: CASSRGQTNQETQYF. The CDR3 DNA is TGTGCCAGCAGTCGTGGACAGACCAACCAAGAGACCCAGTACTTC.

This clonotype was seen a few times. This sequence joins TRBV20-1 and TRBJ2-1; TRBD2 matches at 7 bases. The germline V gene encodes CDR1 DFQATT and CDR2 SNEGSKA (reference sequence). J was trimmed by 7 bases and V by 6 bases; bases with no gene match: 18. The CDR3 contains 16 residues. CDR3 region: CSATPGWGAGWNEQFF. CDR3 coding DNA: TGCAGTGCCACCCCAGGTTGGGGAGCGGGGTGGAATGAGCAGTTCTTC.

This chain's CDR3 is CASSPSGRKTTGELFF. CDR3 nucleotides: TGTGCCAGCAGCCCCAGTGGCCGGAAAACGACCGGGGAGCTGTTTTTT. This rearrangement joins TRBV7-3 to TRBJ2-2; D is unclear. Trimming took 5 bases from V and 5 from J, leaving 18 bases between them. Germline V gene data show CDR1 as SGHTA and CDR2 as FQGTGA. The length of the CDR3 is 16 residues.

This chain uses TRBV15 with TRBJ2-2; no reliable D call. CDR1 is LNHNV, CDR2 YYDKDF, per germline (reference sequence). The CDR3 totals 13 residues. V was pared by 1 base and J by 3 bases, with 3 bases between. CDR3 in DNA: TGTGCCACCAGCAGAGTGGACACCGGGGAGCTGTTTTTT. Translated: CATSRVDTGELFF.

This clonotype came up a few times. The CDR3 sequence is CASNDRGNTGELFF. The CDR3 bases are TGTGCCAGCAACGACAGGGGAAACACCGGGGAGCTGTTTTTT. This rearrangement joins TRBV6-1 to TRBJ2-2; the match to TRBD1 covers 8 bases. The length of the CDR3 is 14 residues. Germline V gene lookup returns CDR1 MNHNS and CDR2 SASEGT. Trimming took 7 bases from V and 2 from J; bases not matched to a gene: 3.

The rearrangement joins TRBV5-1 to TRBJ2-1; 8 bases agree with TRBD2. Germline trimming cut 0 bases from V and 10 bases from J; bases unmatched to any gene: 6. Germline CDR1 is SGHRS and CDR2 is YFSETQ. The CDR3 has 14 residues. The DNA for the CDR3 is TGCGCCAGCAGCTTGGCGGGAGGGGCACCGGAGCAGTTCTTC. Amino acids: CASSLAGGAPEQFF. Full variable domain (rest looked up from reference TRBV5-1 and TRBJ2-1): KAGVTQTPRYLIKTRGQQVTLSCSPISGHRSVSWYQQTPGQGLQFLFEYFSETQRNKGNFPGRFSGRQFSNSRSEMNVSTLELGDSALYLCASSLAGGAPEQFFGPGTRLTVL.

This clonotype was recorded a few times. This chain links TRBV11-3 with TRBJ2-2; possibly TRBD2 for D (5 bases). The CDR3 totals 14 residues. From germline, CDR1 is SGHNT and CDR2 YENEEA. V gave up 4 bases and J gave up 8 bases, with 14 bases separating them. CDR3 DNA: TGTGCCAGCAGCTCAAGCGGATTGGTTGGGGAGCTGTTTTTT. As protein: CASSSSGLVGELFF. Supplemented by reference TRBV11-3 and TRBJ2-2, the full variable domain reads EAGVVQSPRYKIIEKKQPVAFWCNPISGHNTLYWYLQNLGQGPELLIRYENEEAVDDSQLPKDRFSAERLKGVDSTLKIQPAELGDSAVYLCASSSSGLVGELFFGEGSRLTVL.